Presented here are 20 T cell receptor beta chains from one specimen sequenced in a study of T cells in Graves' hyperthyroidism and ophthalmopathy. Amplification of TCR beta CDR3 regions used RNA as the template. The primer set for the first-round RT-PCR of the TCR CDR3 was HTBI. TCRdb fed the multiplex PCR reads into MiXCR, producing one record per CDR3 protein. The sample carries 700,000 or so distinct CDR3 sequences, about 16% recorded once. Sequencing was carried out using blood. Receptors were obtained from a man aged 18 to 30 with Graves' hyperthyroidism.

This CDR3 is CASPGGGARSSYEQYF. The DNA of the CDR3 is TGTGCCAGCCCGGGGGGGGGGGCTAGGAGCTCCTACGAGCAGTACTTC. V gene TRBV12-3 or TRBV12-4 combines with J gene TRBJ2-7; 8 bases fit TRBD2. The CDR3 is 16 residues long. The V and J ends lost 8 bases and 0 bases, in that order; junction bases with no gene match: 12.

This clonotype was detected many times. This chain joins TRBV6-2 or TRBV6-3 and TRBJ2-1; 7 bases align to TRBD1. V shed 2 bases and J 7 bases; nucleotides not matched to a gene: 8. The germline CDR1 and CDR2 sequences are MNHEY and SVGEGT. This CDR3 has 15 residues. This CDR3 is CASSYEGTAPNEQFF. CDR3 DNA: TGTGCCAGCAGTTACGAGGGGACAGCCCCTAATGAGCAGTTCTTC.

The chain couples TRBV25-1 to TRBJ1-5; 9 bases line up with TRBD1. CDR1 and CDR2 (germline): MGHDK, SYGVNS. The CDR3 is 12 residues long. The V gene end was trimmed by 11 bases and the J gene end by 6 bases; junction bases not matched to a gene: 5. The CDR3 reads CASGQGTQPQHF. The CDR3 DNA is TGTGCCTCCGGACAGGGGACTCAGCCCCAGCATTTT.

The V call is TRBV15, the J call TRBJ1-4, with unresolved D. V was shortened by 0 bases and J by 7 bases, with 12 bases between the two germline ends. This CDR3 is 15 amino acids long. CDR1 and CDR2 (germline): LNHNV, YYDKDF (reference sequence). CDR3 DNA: TGTGCCACCAGCAGAGACGACGGCGAAGGTGAAAAACTGTTTTTT. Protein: CATSRDDGEGEKLFF.

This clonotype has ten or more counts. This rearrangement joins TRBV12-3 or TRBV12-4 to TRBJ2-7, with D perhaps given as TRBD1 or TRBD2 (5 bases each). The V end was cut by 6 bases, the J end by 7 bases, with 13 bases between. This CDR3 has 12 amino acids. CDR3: CASSGARVEQYF. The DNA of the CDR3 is TGTGCCAGCAGCGGGGCCCGGGTAGAGCAGTACTTC.

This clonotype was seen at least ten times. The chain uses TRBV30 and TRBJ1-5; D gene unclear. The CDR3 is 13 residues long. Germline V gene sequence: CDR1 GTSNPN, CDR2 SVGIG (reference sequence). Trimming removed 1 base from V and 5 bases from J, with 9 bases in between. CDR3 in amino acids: CAWSADSHQPQHF. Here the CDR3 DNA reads TGTGCCTGGAGTGCGGATTCACATCAGCCCCAGCATTTT.

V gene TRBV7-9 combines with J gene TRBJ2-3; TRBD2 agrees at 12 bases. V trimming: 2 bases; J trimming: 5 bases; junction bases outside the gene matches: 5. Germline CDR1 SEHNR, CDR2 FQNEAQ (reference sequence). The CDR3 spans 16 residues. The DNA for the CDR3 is TGTGCCAGCAGCTTAACTCCGGGACTAGCGGGAGATACGCAGTATTTT. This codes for CASSLTPGLAGDTQYF.

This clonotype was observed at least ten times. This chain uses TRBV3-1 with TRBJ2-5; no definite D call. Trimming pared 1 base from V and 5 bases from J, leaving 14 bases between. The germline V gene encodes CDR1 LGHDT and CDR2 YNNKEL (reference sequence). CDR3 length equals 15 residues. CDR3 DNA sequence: TGTGCCAGCAGCCAAGGGGTCGGCGGTGAGGAGACCCAGTACTTC. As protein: CASSQGVGGEETQYF.

For the CDR3, the DNA is TGTGCCACCAGCAGTCTTTTAGTAGGGGAAGATGAAAAACTGTTTTTT. This encodes CATSSLLVGEDEKLFF. The rearrangement joins TRBV15 to TRBJ1-4; D possibly corresponds to TRBD1 (5 bases). V lost 3 bases, J lost 6 bases, and 17 bases lay in between. This CDR3 spans 16 amino acids. Germline loops: CDR1 LNHNV, CDR2 YYDKDF (reference sequence).

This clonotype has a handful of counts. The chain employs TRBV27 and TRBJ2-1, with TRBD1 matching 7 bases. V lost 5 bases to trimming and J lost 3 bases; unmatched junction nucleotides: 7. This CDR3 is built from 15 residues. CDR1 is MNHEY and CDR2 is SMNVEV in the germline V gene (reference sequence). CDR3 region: CASSPRTGYYNEQFF. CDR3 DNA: TGTGCCAGCAGTCCCCGGACAGGTTACTACAATGAGCAGTTCTTC.

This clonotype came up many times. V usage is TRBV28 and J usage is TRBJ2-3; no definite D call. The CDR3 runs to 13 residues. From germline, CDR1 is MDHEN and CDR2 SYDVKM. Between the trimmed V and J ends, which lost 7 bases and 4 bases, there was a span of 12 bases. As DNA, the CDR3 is TGTGCCAGCAATCCGCCGAGCTCAGATACGCAGTATTTT. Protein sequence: CASNPPSSDTQYF.

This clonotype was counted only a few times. The CDR3, as DNA: TGTGCCAGCAGACCCACGGGACAGGGGGCTGGCCAGCCCCAGCATTTT. It translates to CASRPTGQGAGQPQHF. V is TRBV6-1 and J is TRBJ1-5, with 12 positions matching TRBD1. After removal of 6 bases from V and 7 bases from J, the junction contained 10 bases not matched to a gene. CDR1 is MNHNS and CDR2 is SASEGT in the germline V gene. The CDR3 loop spans 16 amino acids.

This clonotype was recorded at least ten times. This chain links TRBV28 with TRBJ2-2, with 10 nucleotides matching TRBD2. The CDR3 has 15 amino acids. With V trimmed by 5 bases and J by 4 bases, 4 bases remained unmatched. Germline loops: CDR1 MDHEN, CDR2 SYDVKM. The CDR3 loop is CASSLAGAGTGELFF. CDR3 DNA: TGTGCCAGCAGTCTAGCGGGAGCGGGCACCGGGGAGCTGTTTTTT.

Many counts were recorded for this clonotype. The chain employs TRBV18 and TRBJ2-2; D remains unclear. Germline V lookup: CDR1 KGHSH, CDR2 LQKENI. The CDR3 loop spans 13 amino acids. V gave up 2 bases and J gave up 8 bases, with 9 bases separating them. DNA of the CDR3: TGTGCCAGCTCACCAAACCGGTCGGGGGAGCTGTTTTTT. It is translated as CASSPNRSGELFF. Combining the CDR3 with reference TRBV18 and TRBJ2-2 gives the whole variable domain NAGVMQNPRHLVRRRGQEARLRCSPMKGHSHVYWYRQLPEEGLKFMVYLQKENIIDESGMPKERFSAEFPKEGPSILRIQQVVRGDSAAYFCASSPNRSGELFFGEGSRLTVL.

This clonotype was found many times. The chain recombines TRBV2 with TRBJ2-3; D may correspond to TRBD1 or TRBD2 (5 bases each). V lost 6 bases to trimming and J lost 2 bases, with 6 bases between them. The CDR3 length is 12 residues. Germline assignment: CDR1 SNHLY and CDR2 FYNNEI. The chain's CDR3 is CASRGDTDTQYF. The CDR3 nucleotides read TGTGCCAGCAGGGGGGACACAGATACGCAGTATTTT. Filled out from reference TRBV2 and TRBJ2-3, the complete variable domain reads EPEVTQTPSHQVTQMGQEVILRCVPISNHLYFYWYRQILGQKVEFLVSFYNNEISEKSEIFDDQFSVERPDGSNFTLKIRSTKLEDSAMYFCASRGDTDTQYFGPGTRLTVL.

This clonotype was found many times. CDR3 region: CASSFGANTEAFF. In DNA form, the CDR3 reads TGTGCCAGCAGTTTCGGGGCGAACACTGAAGCTTTCTTT. This chain joins TRBV12-3 or TRBV12-4 and TRBJ1-1, with a possible D match to TRBD1 (5 bases). The CDR3 runs 13 residues. The V end lost 3 bases, the J end lost 1 base, and 6 bases lay between the germline ends.

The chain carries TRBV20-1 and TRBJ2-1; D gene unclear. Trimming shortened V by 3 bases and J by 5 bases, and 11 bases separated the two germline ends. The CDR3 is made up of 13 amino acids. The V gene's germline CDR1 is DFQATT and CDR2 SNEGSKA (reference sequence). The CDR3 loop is CSASKDSDNEQFF. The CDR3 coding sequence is TGCAGTGCTAGTAAAGACTCGGACAATGAGCAGTTCTTC.

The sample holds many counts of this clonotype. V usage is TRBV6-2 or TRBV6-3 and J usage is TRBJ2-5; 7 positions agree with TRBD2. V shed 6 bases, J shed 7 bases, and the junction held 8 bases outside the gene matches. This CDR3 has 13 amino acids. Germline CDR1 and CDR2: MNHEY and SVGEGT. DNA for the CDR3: TGTGCCAGCAGCAGAGCGGGAAGCGCGACCCAGTACTTC. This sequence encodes CASSRAGSATQYF.

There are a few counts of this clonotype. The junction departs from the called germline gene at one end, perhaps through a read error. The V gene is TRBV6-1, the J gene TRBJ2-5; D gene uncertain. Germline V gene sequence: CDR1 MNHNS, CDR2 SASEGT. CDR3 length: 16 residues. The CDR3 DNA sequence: TGTGCCAGCAGTAAAGCCTCGACTTACAAGACTGAGACCCAGTACTTC. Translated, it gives CASSKASTYKTETQYF.

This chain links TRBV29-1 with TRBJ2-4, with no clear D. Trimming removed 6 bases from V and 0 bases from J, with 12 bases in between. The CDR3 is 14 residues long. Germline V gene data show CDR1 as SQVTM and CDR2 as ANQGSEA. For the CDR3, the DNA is TGCAGCGTAGCCCCTCGGTTAGCCAAAAACATTCAGTACTTC. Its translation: CSVAPRLAKNIQYF. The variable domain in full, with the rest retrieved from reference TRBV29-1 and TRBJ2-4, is SAVISQKPSRDICQRGTSLTIQCQVDSQVTMMFWYRQQPGQSLTLIATANQGSEATYESGFVIDKFPISRPNLTFSTLTVSNMSPEDSSIYLCSVAPRLAKNIQYFGAGTRLSVL.